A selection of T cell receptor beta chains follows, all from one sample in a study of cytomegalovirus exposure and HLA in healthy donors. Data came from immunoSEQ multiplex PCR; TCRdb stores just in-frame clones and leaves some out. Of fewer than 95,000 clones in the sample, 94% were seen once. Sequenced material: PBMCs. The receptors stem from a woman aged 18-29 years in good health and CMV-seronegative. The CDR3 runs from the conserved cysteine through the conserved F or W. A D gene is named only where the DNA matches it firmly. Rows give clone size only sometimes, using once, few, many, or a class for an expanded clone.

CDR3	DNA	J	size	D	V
CASRSYNEQFF	TGTGCCAGCAGGAGCTACAATGAGCAGTTCTTC	TRBJ2-1	-	-	TRBV2
CASRPTGLPGNTIYF	TGTGCCAGCAGACCCACAGGGCTTCCTGGAAACACCATATATTTT	TRBJ1-3	-	-	TRBV28
CASSQAGQGYSPLHF	TGCGCCAGCAGCCAAGCGGGACAGGGTTATTCACCCCTCCACTTT	TRBJ1-6	-	TRBD1	TRBV4-1
CASSLPNSYEQYF	TGCGCCAGCAGCTTGCCAAACTCCTACGAGCAGTACTTC	TRBJ2-7	-	-	TRBV5-1
CASSLRQGSSYEQYF	TGTGCCAGCAGCTTAAGACAGGGTAGCTCCTACGAGCAGTACTTC	TRBJ2-7	-	TRBD1	TRBV5-5
CASSSSPGQLKETQYF	TGTGCCAGCAGCTCAAGTCCGGGACAGCTTAAAGAGACCCAGTACTTC	TRBJ2-5	-	TRBD1	TRBV7-9
CASSQDGLPGGPQHF	TGCGCCAGCAGCCAAGATGGCCTCCCCGGAGGGCCCCAGCATTTT	TRBJ1-5	-	-	TRBV4-1
CASSTTGQGAYNEQFF	TGTGCCAGCAGCACAACGGGACAGGGGGCGTACAATGAGCAGTTCTTC	TRBJ2-1	-	TRBD1	TRBV5-6
CASSKGSGESPLHF	TGCGCCAGCAGCAAAGGGTCGGGGGAATCACCCCTCCACTTT	TRBJ1-6	few	-	TRBV5-1
CAWMSAGEKLFF	TGTGCCTGGATGAGCGCGGGGGAAAAACTGTTTTTT	TRBJ1-4	-	-	TRBV30
CASSPTLGGEQYF	TGTGCCAGCTCTCCGACACTGGGGGGAGAGCAGTACTTC	TRBJ2-7	-	-	TRBV18
CASRDRGPGKNCFF	-	TRBJ1-4	-	-	TRBV2
CASSLFGNQPQHF	TGTGCCAGCAGTTTGTTCGGCAATCAGCCCCAGCATTTT	TRBJ1-5	-	-	TRBV28
CASSLRRGAYNEQFF	TGCGCCAGCAGCTTGAGGCGGGGGGCTTACAATGAGCAGTTCTTC	TRBJ2-1	-	TRBD2	TRBV5-1
CASFDRGKGIGTDTQYF	TGTGCCAGCTTCGACAGGGGCAAGGGGATAGGCACAGATACGCAGTATTTT	TRBJ2-3	-	TRBD1	TRBV7-9
CASSFGPTDTEAFF	TGTGCCAGCAGTTTCGGCCCCACAGACACTGAAGCTTTCTTT	TRBJ1-1	-	-	TRBV25-1
CASSLRNTQYF	TGTGCCAGCTCACTTAGAAATACGCAGTATTTT	TRBJ2-3	-	-	TRBV18
CASSATGTPIYNEQFF	TGTGCCAGCAGTGCGACCGGGACTCCTATCTACAATGAGCAGTTCTTC	TRBJ2-1	-	-	TRBV14
CASSHQLGGPTYEQYF	TGCGCCAGCAGCCACCAGCTCGGGGGGCCAACCTACGAGCAGTACTTC	TRBJ2-7	-	-	TRBV4-1
CASSLSSPSDEQFF	TGTGCCAGCAGCTTATCCTCCCCTAGCGATGAGCAGTTCTTC	TRBJ2-1	-	-	TRBV7-2
CASSWDRFTDTQYF	TGTGCCAGCAGCTGGGACAGATTCACAGATACGCAGTATTTT	TRBJ2-3	-	TRBD1	TRBV27
CATHLEGRGTEAFF	TGTGCCACTCACCTGGAGGGTAGGGGCACTGAAGCTTTCTTT	TRBJ1-1	-	-	TRBV19
CASSTRQMNTEAFF	TGTGCCAGCAGCACGCGACAGATGAACACTGAAGCTTTCTTT	TRBJ1-1	few	-	TRBV7-9
CASSLGRVGNSPLHF	TGTGCCAGCAGCTTAGGCAGGGTAGGAAATTCACCCCTCCACTTT	TRBJ1-6	-	-	TRBV7-6
CASSEAGEINEKLFF	TGTGCCAGCAGCGAGGCAGGGGAAATTAATGAAAAACTGTTTTTT	TRBJ1-4	-	-	TRBV2
CAWTPDSYNEQFF	TGTGCCTGGACCCCGGACAGCTACAATGAGCAGTTCTTC	TRBJ2-1	-	-	TRBV30
CASNRDRTNQPQHF	TGTGCCAGCAATCGGGACAGGACCAATCAGCCCCAGCATTTT	TRBJ1-5	-	TRBD1	TRBV2
CATSRAGTGEAGYTF	TGTGCCACCAGCAGAGCCGGGACAGGGGAGGCGGGCTACACCTTC	TRBJ1-2	-	TRBD1	TRBV15
CASSPSLGGIDEQYF	TGCGCCAGCAGCCCCTCCCTCGGCGGAATTGACGAGCAGTACTTC	TRBJ2-7	-	-	TRBV5-1
CASSPKVGAAGELFF	TGTGCCAGCAGCCCTAAGGTGGGGGCCGCCGGGGAGCTGTTTTTT	TRBJ2-2	-	-	TRBV9
CASSPSGGKNIQYF	TGTGCCAGCAGCCCTAGCGGGGGCAAAAACATTCAGTACTTC	TRBJ2-4	-	TRBD2	TRBV11-3
CAWSVEAGGGGEQFF	TGTGCCTGGAGTGTAGAGGCAGGGGGCGGGGGTGAGCAGTTCTTC	TRBJ2-1	-	-	TRBV30
CASSVASGNTIYF	TGTGCCAGCAGCGTCGCGTCTGGAAACACCATATATTTT	TRBJ1-3	-	-	TRBV2
CASSIGLVQETQYF	TGTGCCAGTAGTATAGGACTAGTCCAAGAGACCCAGTACTTC	TRBJ2-5	-	-	TRBV19
CASSVDRAPRDGYTF	TGTGCCAGCAGCGTAGACAGGGCCCCCCGTGATGGCTACACCTTC	TRBJ1-2	-	-	TRBV9
CASSGTGGALNEQFF	TGTGCCAGCAGTGGGACAGGGGGCGCACTCAATGAGCAGTTCTTC	TRBJ2-1	-	TRBD1	TRBV2